This passage covers 5 T cell receptor beta chains from one sample sequenced in a study of T cell clonality in common variable immunodeficiency. Clones were read by immunoSEQ multiplex PCR, and TCRdb kept only the in-frame ones, dropping some. This repertoire holds more than 30,000 clones, and none appear only once. Material: peripheral blood mononuclear cells. All receptors come from a person between 18 and 75 years old in good health.

This clone came up many times. The CDR3 DNA, read in part, is TGTGCCATCAGTGAGTCGTCGACAGGGAACACTGAA. Translating gives CAISESSTGNTE. The full CDR3 protein is CAISESSTGNTEAFF. The V call is TRBV10-3, the J call TRBJ1-1; possibly TRBD1 for D (6 bases). The read falls 3 residues short of the CDR3 end, and the missing part is taken from the germline J gene. CDR1 and CDR2 from the germline V gene are ENHRY and SYGVKD. Trimming pared 0 bases from V and 1 base from J, leaving 9 bases between. The CDR3 sequence is 15 residues long.

This clone was picked up many times. The sequence runs out 3 residues before the end of the CDR3; the remainder is reconstructed from the germline J gene. This chain links TRBV5-4 with TRBJ1-4, with 7 bases matching TRBD1. This CDR3 region has 15 residues. Germline CDR1 reads SGHNT; CDR2 reads YYREEE (reference sequence). Losses at the gene ends were 0 bases for V and 5 bases for J; bases not matched to a gene: 4. Incomplete CDR3 DNA: TGTGCCAGCAGCTTGGGTGGGACAGCAAATGAAAAA. Translation gives CASSLGGTANEK. The whole CDR3 reads CASSLGGTANEKLFF.

This clone was observed many times. The read gets to within 3 residues of the CDR3 end, and the germline J gene fills in the rest. The V call is TRBV7-6, the J call TRBJ2-2; unclear D gene. Trimming took off 5 bases at V and 3 bases at J, with 10 bases between the two ends. The CDR3 contains 14 residues. The germline gives CDR1 SGHVS, CDR2 FNYEAQ. The CDR3 sequence is CASSLDGYTGELFF. The covered CDR3 bases are TGTGCCAGCAGCCTAGACGGTTACACCGGGGAG. The full variable domain, its missing parts supplied by reference TRBV7-6 and TRBJ2-2, is GAGVSQSPRYKVTKRGQDVALRCDPISGHVSLYWYRQALGQGPEFLTYFNYEAQQDKSGLPNDRFSAERPEGSISTLTIQRTEQRDSAMYRCASSLDGYTGELFFGEGSRLTVL.

In its sample, this clone was seen many times. The read ends 3 residues shy of where the CDR3 ends; the end is completed using the germline J gene. J is TRBJ1-1 and V is TRBV7-9; D uncertain. Germline CDR1 SEHNR, CDR2 FQNEAQ (reference sequence). This CDR3 contains 12 residues. This chain's CDR3 is CASSSPSGEAFF. CDR3 bases read: TGTGCCAGCAGCTCCCCCTCGGGGGAA. Together with reference TRBV7-9 and TRBJ1-1, the CDR3 gives the full variable domain: DTGVSQNPRHKITKRGQNVTFRCDPISEHNRLYWYRQTLGQGPEFLTYFQNEAQLEKSRLLSDRFSAERPKGSFSTLEIQRTEQGDSAMYLCASSSPSGEAFFGQGTRLTVV.

This clone was counted only a few times. CDR3 sequence reads: CASSIGGGANIYTF. CDR3 DNA (partial): TGTGCCAGTAGTATAGGAGGGGGGGCTAACATC. This chain links TRBV19 with TRBJ1-2; TRBD1 is a possible D gene (6 bases). The read ends 3 residues early relative to the CDR3; the germline J gene fills the gap. CDR3 length: 14 amino acids. Germline V gene data show CDR1 as LNHDA and CDR2 as SQIVND (reference sequence).